Listed below are T cell receptor beta chains from one sample, sequenced in a study of T cell repertoires in cytomegalovirus infection. MiXCR, run by TCRdb on the reads, gives a single entry per CDR3 protein. This table holds roughly 150,000 distinct CDR3 sequences, around 20% found once. Sample: PBMCs. Source of these receptors: a human donor in good health (CMV status not recorded). Some clones in this sample may be carry-over from other donors' samples. Both conserved end residues are part of each CDR3.

v_gene,j_gene,CDR3aa
TRBV7-8,TRBJ2-1,CASSQTSGRTYNEQFF
TRBV9,TRBJ2-7,CASSEGAGTGDVYEQYF
TRBV28,TRBJ2-7,CAAVGGAYEHYF
TRBV20-1,TRBJ2-1,CSANNIGRALDNEQFF
TRBV6-4,TRBJ2-1,CASSDSPLGMNEQFF
TRBV5-1,TRBJ1-5,CASSFEGSHQPQHF
TRBV20-1,TRBJ2-2,CSARDYRGLDTGELFF
TRBV12-3/TRBV12-4,TRBJ2-5,CASAWGPDGAQYF
TRBV20-1,TRBJ1-3,CSAKFTGNTIYF
TRBV7-6,TRBJ2-7,CASSLESTSGTAF
TRBV2,TRBJ2-5,CASSGRAQETQYF
TRBV28,TRBJ1-6,CASSLGTGGVSPLHF
TRBV6-5,TRBJ2-7,CASSYGGQKSYEQYF
TRBV7-6,TRBJ2-5,CASSLAQKETQYF
TRBV14,TRBJ1-1,CASSQDRGGRTEAFF
TRBV3-1,TRBJ1-3,CASSQGQRNTIYF